One and the same sample provided the 31 T cell receptor beta chains below, sequenced in a study of blood T cell repertoires in COVID-19 (dated by TCRdb to 2020 to 2022). The library was prepared using the immunoSEQ multiplex PCR assay. Held by TCRdb, this immuneACCESS table contains in-frame sequences only and omits some clones. Under half of the omission traces to an unresolved V gene where checked; the cause of the rest is unknown. The sample includes about 530,000 clones, with approximately 88% observed a single time. Around 8% of the sample is in the top ten clones. The sequenced material came from peripheral blood. The receptor set was obtained from a woman in her forties or fifties with COVID-19, enrolled during active disease.

This clone showed up just once. The chain recombines TRBV4-2 with TRBJ1-1; D is unresolved. Germline CDR1 and CDR2: LGHNA and YNFKEQ. V was shortened by 3 bases and J by 5 bases, with 16 bases between the two germline ends. This CDR3 contains 15 residues. CDR3 nucleotide sequence: TGTGCCAGCAGCCATGGCGTCCAGACGGGGACTGAAGCTTTCTTT. Its protein product is CASSHGVQTGTEAFF.

The chain couples TRBV10-3 to TRBJ2-5, with 7 nucleotides matching TRBD2. The ends lost 3 bases at V and 4 bases at J; junction bases unmatched: 5. CDR1 and CDR2 from the germline V gene are ENHRY and SYGVKD. The CDR3 extends over 14 amino acids. CDR3 DNA sequence: TGTGCCATCAGTGAACTAGCGCCTACAGAGACCCAGTACTTC. It codes for CAISELAPTETQYF.

The chain carries TRBV9 and TRBJ1-2; 9 bases are shared with TRBD1. This CDR3 has 14 residues. Germline V CDR1 and CDR2: SGDLS, YYNGEE. The V segment lost 3 bases and the J segment 4 bases; nucleotides outside the gene matches: 4. The CDR3 DNA follows: TGTGCCAGCAGCGAGGGGACAGGGATCTATGGCTACACCTTC. Protein sequence: CASSEGTGIYGYTF.

The chain uses TRBV25-1 and TRBJ2-7, with D possibly being TRBD1 (5 bases). Trimming left V 7 bases short and J 0 bases short, with 16 bases between. The CDR3 covers 15 residues. Germline values: CDR1 MGHDK, CDR2 SYGVNS. This CDR3 is CASTGGAESSYEQYF. The CDR3 DNA sequence: TGTGCCAGCACCGGTGGGGCCGAGAGCTCCTACGAGCAGTACTTC.

V is TRBV5-1 and J is TRBJ1-2, with D unclear. This CDR3 has 13 amino acids. The germline V gene has CDR1 SGHRS and CDR2 YFSETQ. Trimming pared 0 bases from V and 5 bases from J, leaving 8 bases between. The CDR3 spells CASSLDTIYGYTF. CDR3 nucleotides: TGCGCCAGCAGCTTGGATACAATTTATGGCTACACCTTC.

This sequence joins TRBV6-5 and TRBJ1-5, with a weak D call TRBD1 (6 bases). CDR1 and CDR2 (germline): MNHEY, SVGAGI. Trimming removed 0 bases at V and 6 bases at J, with 12 bases between. The CDR3 is 15 amino acids. DNA for the CDR3: TGTGCCAGCAGTTACTCGATGGGGGCAGGTCAGCCCCAGCATTTT. The encoded protein is CASSYSMGAGQPQHF.

V and J are TRBV5-1 and TRBJ2-2; a weak D match, TRBD2 (5 bases). The CDR3 totals 16 residues. Germline lookup yields CDR1 SGHRS and CDR2 YFSETQ. Trimming removed 0 bases at V and 4 bases at J, with 13 bases between. CDR3 sequence reads: CASSLDPGRGTGELFF. The CDR3 coding sequence is TGCGCCAGCAGCTTGGATCCGGGAAGAGGCACCGGGGAGCTGTTTTTT.

This chain joins TRBV2 and TRBJ2-7; 8 bases agree with TRBD1. The CDR3 sequence is 14 residues long. V lost 6 bases, J lost 7 bases, and 11 bases stayed unmatched. The germline V gene has CDR1 SNHLY and CDR2 FYNNEI. The DNA of the CDR3 is TGTGCCAGCAGGGCCGTGACAGGGGAGCAGGAGCAGTACTTC. This encodes CASRAVTGEQEQYF.

V gene TRBV7-9 combines with J gene TRBJ1-4; TRBD1 is a possible D gene (5 bases). The CDR3 length is 15 residues. Trimming pared 2 bases from V and 3 bases from J, leaving 10 bases between. Per germline, CDR1 SEHNR and CDR2 FQNEAQ (reference sequence). CDR3 sequence: CASSLFLQANEKLFF. In DNA form, the CDR3 reads TGTGCCAGCAGCTTATTCCTACAGGCTAATGAAAAACTGTTTTTT.

This chain links TRBV6-5 with TRBJ2-7, with TRBD2 matching over 9 bases. This CDR3 is built from 16 residues. Germline V gives CDR1 MNHEY, CDR2 SVGAGI. J lost 2 bases, V lost 0 bases, and 5 bases had no gene match. The CDR3 loop is CASSYSRVAGAYEQYF. The CDR3 region has the DNA TGTGCCAGCAGTTACTCGAGAGTAGCGGGGGCCTACGAGCAGTACTTC.

The chain joins TRBV11-2 to TRBJ2-7; TRBD2 is a possible D gene (5 bases). CDR1 and CDR2 from the germline V gene are SGHAT and FQNNGV. The germline V and J ends were trimmed by 1 base and 10 bases, with 14 bases remaining between them. The CDR3 is made up of 13 amino acids. CDR3 residues: CASSLGTAFDQYF. In nucleotides, the CDR3 is TGTGCCAGCAGCTTAGGGACTGCCTTCGATCAGTACTTC.

The J gene is TRBJ2-3, the V gene TRBV3-1 (or the pseudogene TRBV3-2), with D possibly being TRBD2 (7 bases). In germline, CDR1 is LGHDT, CDR2 YNNKEL (reference sequence). CDR3 length: 15 residues. Trimming pared 4 bases from V and 5 bases from J, leaving 16 bases between. The CDR3 coding sequence is TGTGCCAGCAGCCCTCTAACGGGGGGCCGAGATACGCAGTATTTT. It specifies CASSPLTGGRDTQYF.

V gene TRBV21-1 combines with J gene TRBJ2-6; TRBD2, the D gene given by the table, was not confirmed from the DNA. TRBV21-1 is tagged as a pseudogene. The CDR3 extends over 21 amino acids. The CDR3: CASSHRKGLAGLSSGANVLTF. Here the CDR3 DNA reads TGTGCCAGCAGCCACCGGAAGGGACTAGCGGGATTGAGCTCTGGGGCCAACGTCCTGACTTTC.

The chain combines TRBV28 with TRBJ1-4, with unresolved D. CDR3 size: 14 residues. Germline V gene sequence: CDR1 MDHEN, CDR2 SYDVKM. V shed 6 bases and J shed 5 bases, with 13 bases lying between them. The DNA of the CDR3 is TGTGCCAGCAGCCTCCTTCCTCAGAATGAAAAACTGTTTTTT. It codes for CASSLLPQNEKLFF.

This clone turned up a few times. The V gene is TRBV27, the J gene TRBJ1-1; weak D call: TRBD1 (6 bases). This CDR3 has 15 amino acids. Trimming left V 5 bases short and J 1 base short, with 14 bases between. Germline V gives CDR1 MNHEY, CDR2 SMNVEV (reference sequence). The CDR3 loop is CASSLTSGQNTEAFF. DNA of the CDR3: TGTGCCAGCAGTCTAACTTCGGGACAGAACACTGAAGCTTTCTTT.

The chain recombines TRBV7-6 with TRBJ2-1, with 8 bases fitting TRBD2. The germline gives CDR1 SGHVS, CDR2 FNYEAQ. The ends lost 7 bases at V and 0 bases at J; junction bases unmatched: 14. The CDR3 covers 18 residues. The CDR3 sequence is CASTLYTSGSSSYNEQFF. CDR3 DNA: TGTGCCAGCACCCTATACACTAGCGGTAGTAGCTCCTACAATGAGCAGTTCTTC.

This clone was observed a handful of times. V usage is TRBV6-5 and J usage is TRBJ1-5; TRBD1 might be the D (5 bases). Per germline, CDR1 MNHEY and CDR2 SVGAGI. This CDR3 region has 12 residues. With 4 bases removed from V and 10 bases from J, the gap between germline ends came to 11 bases. In DNA, the CDR3 is TGTGCCAGCAGTTCTACAGGTCTACCCCAGCATTTT. As protein: CASSSTGLPQHF.

This chain connects TRBV3-1 (or the pseudogene TRBV3-2) to TRBJ1-4, with D tentatively TRBD1 (6 bases). Germline V lookup: CDR1 LGHDT, CDR2 YNNKEL (reference sequence). CDR3 length: 16 residues. V was clipped by 4 bases and J by 5 bases, with 17 bases between them. The CDR3 loop is CASSLLRAGANEKLFF. CDR3 sequence (DNA): TGTGCCAGCAGCCTATTAAGGGCAGGGGCAAATGAAAAACTGTTTTTT.

V and J are TRBV27 and TRBJ1-1; D possibly corresponds to TRBD1 (5 bases). The CDR3 totals 14 residues. V lost 7 bases to trimming and J lost 1 base, with 13 bases between them. The germline gives CDR1 MNHEY, CDR2 SMNVEV (reference sequence). The DNA for the CDR3 is TGTGCCAGCAAATTCTCCCAGGGGAACACTGAAGCTTTCTTT. It codes for CASKFSQGNTEAFF.

This chain connects TRBV5-5 to TRBJ1-5, with D perhaps TRBD1 (6 bases). CDR3 length equals 14 residues. V shed 0 bases and J shed 2 bases, with 6 bases lying between them. CDR1 is SGHKS and CDR2 is YYEKEE in the germline V gene (reference sequence). CDR3 amino acids: CASSLGTGNQPQHF. The CDR3 DNA follows: TGTGCCAGCAGCTTGGGGACAGGCAATCAGCCCCAGCATTTT.

The genes are TRBV9 and TRBJ2-7; D possibly corresponds to TRBD2 (5 bases). This CDR3 has 16 residues. Trimming stripped 1 base from V and 0 bases from J, with 14 bases between. Germline-derived CDR1 and CDR2 are SGDLS and YYNGEE. This CDR3 reads CASSVPRDSPSYEQYF. The CDR3 DNA follows: TGTGCCAGCAGCGTACCCCGGGATTCCCCCTCCTACGAGCAGTACTTC.

The V gene is TRBV7-9, the J gene TRBJ1-2; D ambiguous. The CDR3 length is 13 residues. The V end was cut by 5 bases, the J end by 8 bases, with 15 bases between. Germline assignment: CDR1 SEHNR and CDR2 FQNEAQ (reference sequence). DNA for the CDR3: TGTGCCAGCAGCCAGGTCCAGGCGGGAGGCTACACCTTC. This codes for CASSQVQAGGYTF. Complete variable domain (other parts from reference TRBV7-9 and TRBJ1-2): DTGVSQNPRHKITKRGQNVTFRCDPISEHNRLYWYRQTLGQGPEFLTYFQNEAQLEKSRLLSDRFSAERPKGSFSTLEIQRTEQGDSAMYLCASSQVQAGGYTFGSGTRLTVV.

This sequence joins TRBV27 and TRBJ1-5, with 8 positions matching TRBD1. Per the germline V gene, CDR1 is MNHEY and CDR2 is SMNVEV (reference sequence). The CDR3 loop spans 18 amino acids. The junction had 18 bases not matched to a gene; V was cut back by 4 bases and J by 7 bases. CDR3 in amino acids: CASSSHPLETGVGQPQHF. The CDR3 DNA reads as TGTGCCAGCAGTTCCCACCCCCTTGAGACAGGGGTGGGCCAGCCCCAGCATTTT.

The count of this clone is one. This chain connects TRBV29-1 to TRBJ2-3; 12 bases map to TRBD1. The CDR3 length is 15 residues. Germline CDR1 is SQVTM and CDR2 is ANQGSEA. Unmatched junction bases numbered 6, after V lost 2 bases and J lost 6 bases. In DNA form, the CDR3 reads TGCAGCGTTGAATTTTGGGACAGGGGGCGCGATACGCAGTATTTT. It encodes CSVEFWDRGRDTQYF.

This chain joins TRBV6-5 and TRBJ2-7; the match to TRBD1 covers 7 bases. J was trimmed by 0 bases and V by 6 bases; bases with no gene match: 8. Germline V gene data show CDR1 as MNHEY and CDR2 as SVGAGI. The length of the CDR3 is 15 residues. The chain's CDR3 is CASSGTDSSSYEQYF. CDR3 coding DNA: TGTGCCAGCAGCGGGACAGATTCGAGCTCCTACGAGCAGTACTTC.

The CDR3 region has the DNA TGTGCCAGTAGTATAGGACTCCGGGACAGGAGCTACGAGCAGTACTTC. Translated: CASSIGLRDRSYEQYF. This chain links TRBV19 with TRBJ2-7; 8 bases are shared with TRBD1. This CDR3 has 16 amino acids. Trimming cost V 1 base and J 3 bases; bases outside gene matches: 8. The germline gives CDR1 LNHDA, CDR2 SQIVND (reference sequence).

J is TRBJ2-1 and V is TRBV15, with 7 bases that match TRBD1. The CDR3 totals 14 residues. Per germline, CDR1 LNHNV and CDR2 YYDKDF (reference sequence). The trim removed 0 bases at V and 8 bases at J, leaving 4 bases unmatched. CDR3 nucleotide sequence: TGTGCCACCAGCAGAGAACAGGGGATACATGAGCAGTTCTTC. It yields the protein CATSREQGIHEQFF.

A single count supports this clone. The chain links TRBV7-7 to TRBJ1-1; D is undetermined. Germline CDR1 reads SSHAT; CDR2 reads FNYEAQ (reference sequence). This CDR3 has 13 amino acids. The V gene lost 5 bases and the J gene lost 1 base, with 8 bases spanning the gap. The DNA of the CDR3 is TGTGCCAGCAGCGCCACAGAGAACACTGAAGCTTTCTTT. This translates into CASSATENTEAFF.

The J gene is TRBJ2-1, the V gene TRBV7-8; maybe TRBD1 (5 bases). The CDR3 totals 16 residues. V lost 5 bases and J 0 bases, leaving 14 bases between the germline ends. Germline V CDR1 and CDR2: SGHVS, FQNEAQ. The CDR3 reads CASSQGESGSYNEQFF. The CDR3 DNA sequence: TGTGCCAGCAGCCAAGGGGAAAGTGGCTCCTACAATGAGCAGTTCTTC.

The rearrangement links TRBV3-1 (or the pseudogene TRBV3-2) to TRBJ1-2; no clear D gene. CDR3 length: 16 residues. The V gene's germline CDR1 is LGHDT and CDR2 YNNKEL (reference sequence). V gave up 1 base and J gave up 2 bases, with 14 bases separating them. CDR3 nucleotide sequence: TGTGCCAGCAGCCAAGCTGGCCCAGGAACAAACTATGGCTACACCTTC. Its translation is CASSQAGPGTNYGYTF.

The V and J genes are TRBV30 and TRBJ1-1; TRBD1 aligns across 9 bases. CDR1 and CDR2 (germline): GTSNPN, SVGIG (reference sequence). The CDR3 sequence is 14 residues long. Trimming took 1 base from V and 5 from J; bases not matched to a gene: 5. The CDR3 loop is CAWSDRGRWTEAFF. CDR3 bases: TGTGCCTGGAGTGACAGGGGGCGATGGACTGAAGCTTTCTTT.